The rows below give T cell receptor beta chains drawn from one sample of a study of a mutant IDH1 vaccine in newly diagnosed glioma. Their target antigens are unknown. Profiled with immunoSEQ multiplex PCR; TCRdb holds only in-frame clones, not every one. The sample has fewer than 45,000 clones; 65% to 85% are singletons. The sample consisted of PBMCs, taken from a glioma patient whose treatment included an IDH1 peptide vaccine. The receptor set was obtained from a man in his forties with glioma. Each CDR3 is given with its conserved first and last residue. The D gene is left open where the match is weak. Not every row has a clone size; where given, it reads once, few, many or a size class.

CDR3 length,V gene,clone size,D gene,J gene,CDR3 protein,CDR3 DNA
16,TRBV5-1,.,.,TRBJ1-1,CASSLTPTEMNTEAFF,TGCGCCAGCAGCTTGACCCCGACAGAAATGAACACTGAAGCTTTCTTT
16,TRBV9,.,.,TRBJ1-3,CASSVGAHYSGNTIYF,TGTGCCAGCAGCGTAGGGGCCCATTACTCTGGAAACACCATATATTTT
14,TRBV19,.,TRBD1,TRBJ2-7,CASSTSTGRHEQYF,TGTGCCAGCAGCACCTCGACAGGGCGGCACGAGCAGTACTTC
18,TRBV10-3,.,TRBD1,TRBJ2-4,CAISEGQGRIRAKNIQYF,TGTGCCATCTCGGAGGGACAGGGAAGGATCCGGGCCAAAAACATTCAGTACTTC
15,TRBV10-3,.,TRBD2,TRBJ2-7,CASSVGLAGAYEQYF,TGTGCCTCTTCCGTGGGACTAGCGGGGGCCTACGAGCAGTACTTC
14,TRBV15,.,.,TRBJ1-2,CATSRGRTDLGYTF,TGTGCCACCAGCAGAGGGAGGACGGACCTGGGCTACACCTTC
14,TRBV11-2,.,TRBD1,TRBJ2-5,CATSAQGAQETQYF,TGTGCCACCTCAGCACAGGGGGCACAAGAGACCCAGTACTTC
17,TRBV5-1,.,TRBD2,TRBJ2-1,CASSQAGLAGYGVEQFF,TGCGCCAGCAGCCAGGCAGGACTAGCGGGATATGGGGTTGAGCAGTTCTTC
11,TRBV7-8,once,.,TRBJ2-1,CASSPQAKQFF,TGTGCCAGCAGCCCCCAGGCGAAGCAGTTCTTC
12,TRBV13,few,.,TRBJ1-1,CASSLVNTEAFF,TGTGCCAGCAGCTTAGTGAACACTGAAGCTTTCTTT
15,TRBV5-5,.,.,TRBJ1-5,CASSLAVGSNQPQHF,TGTGCCAGCAGCTTGGCGGTTGGAAGCAATCAGCCCCAGCATTTT
14,TRBV19,.,TRBD2,TRBJ2-7,CASERTSGTYEQYF,TGTGCCAGCGAACGGACTAGCGGCACCTACGAGCAGTACTTC
14,TRBV9,.,.,TRBJ2-1,CASSVADPWDEQFF,TGTGCCAGCAGCGTAGCCGACCCGTGGGATGAGCAGTTCTTC
13,TRBV5-4,.,.,TRBJ1-1,CASSFGGRGEAFF,TGTGCCAGCAGCTTTGGGGGCCGGGGTGAAGCTTTCTTT
13,TRBV7-7,.,TRBD2,TRBJ2-7,CASSDGLAYEQYF,TGTGCCAGCAGCGACGGACTAGCCTACGAGCAGTACTTC
13,TRBV7-2,.,.,TRBJ2-5,CASSRDIQETQYF,TGTGCCAGCAGCAGGGACATTCAAGAGACCCAGTACTTC
13,TRBV11-2,.,.,TRBJ2-2,CASSPSSVGELFF,TGTGCCAGCAGCCCCTCTAGTGTTGGGGAGCTGTTTTTT
13,TRBV4-2,.,.,TRBJ1-2,CASSQDSDYGYTF,TGTGCCAGCAGCCAAGACAGCGACTATGGCTACACCTTC
15,TRBV7-9,.,TRBD2,TRBJ2-7,CASSPGLAGNHEQYF,TGTGCCAGCAGCCCCGGACTAGCGGGAAACCACGAGCAGTACTTC
17,TRBV7-2,.,TRBD2,TRBJ2-3,CASSSRLAGDRTDTQYF,TGTGCCAGCAGCTCCCGACTAGCGGGCGATCGCACAGATACGCAGTATTTT
14,TRBV29-1,.,TRBD1,TRBJ1-1,CSVERDRGRTEAFF,TGCAGCGTTGAGCGGGACAGGGGGCGGACTGAAGCTTTCTTT
13,TRBV18,once,.,TRBJ1-1,CASSRGSETEAFF,TGTGCCAGTTCACGGGGGAGCGAGACTGAAGCTTTCTTT
12,TRBV15,.,.,TRBJ2-2,CATSTRGGELFF,TGTGCCACCAGCACTCGTGGCGGGGAGCTGTTTTTT
12,TRBV6-5,.,TRBD1,TRBJ2-7,CASSRTGREQYF,TGTGCCAGCAGCCGGACAGGGAGGGAGCAGTACTTC
15,TRBV5-1,.,.,TRBJ2-2,CASSLTLKDAGELFF,TGCGCCAGCAGCTTGACCCTGAAGGACGCCGGGGAGCTGTTTTTT
14,TRBV5-6,.,.,TRBJ2-7,CASSLGGNPYEQYF,TGTGCCAGCAGCTTGGGGGGGAATCCCTACGAGCAGTACTTC
16,TRBV23-1,.,.,TRBJ1-5,CASSQVAEGCNQPQHF,TGCGCCAGCAGTCAAGTAGCGGAGGGGTGTAATCAGCCCCAGCATTTT
16,TRBV9,.,TRBD2,TRBJ2-7,CASSPRGLAGGREQYF,TGTGCCAGCAGCCCCCGGGGACTAGCGGGAGGCCGAGAGCAGTACTTC
16,TRBV6-5,.,.,TRBJ2-4,CASSYGGVGAKNIQYF,TGTGCCAGCAGTTATGGAGGGGTGGGGGCCAAAAACATTCAGTACTTC
12,TRBV16,.,TRBD2,TRBJ2-7,CASSPAGGEQYF,TGTGCCAGCAGCCCCGCGGGGGGCGAGCAGTACTTC
12,TRBV29-1,.,TRBD1,TRBJ2-7,CSVGDRMGEQYF,TGCAGCGTGGGGGACAGGATGGGGGAGCAGTACTTC
15,TRBV5-6,.,TRBD1,TRBJ2-5,CASSFGQADQETQYF,TGTGCCAGCAGTTTCGGACAGGCCGATCAAGAGACCCAGTACTTC
16,TRBV11-2,.,.,TRBJ2-1,CASSLGAAGIYNEQFF,TGTGCCAGCAGCTTAGGGGCAGCGGGCATCTACAATGAGCAGTTCTTC
14,TRBV6-5,.,.,TRBJ1-3,CASRRTASGNTIYF,TGTGCCAGCAGGAGGACTGCCTCTGGAAACACCATATATTTT
12,TRBV2,.,.,TRBJ1-1,CASRPGGTEAFF,TGTGCCAGCAGACCCGGGGGGACTGAAGCTTTCTTT
15,TRBV15,.,.,TRBJ2-7,CATSMAPSPSYEQYF,TGTGCCACCAGCATGGCGCCGTCCCCGTCCTACGAGCAGTACTTC
15,TRBV6-6,.,.,TRBJ2-3,CASSHHTGLGDTQYF,TGTGCCAGCAGTCACCACACAGGGCTTGGAGATACGCAGTATTTT
12,TRBV29-1,medium-sized,TRBD1,TRBJ1-1,CSVFFSTGEYFF,TGCAGCGTTTTCTTTTCGACAGGGGAGTACTTCTTT
11,TRBV20-1,.,.,TRBJ2-7,CSAPLGAEQYF,TGCAGTGCCCCCCTAGGGGCCGAGCAGTACTTC
13,TRBV7-8,.,.,TRBJ2-7,CASSQDRSYEQYF,TGTGCCAGCAGCCAAGACAGGAGCTACGAGCAGTACTTC
12,TRBV5-6,few,.,TRBJ2-1,CASSVDPARQFF,TGTGCCAGCAGCGTGGACCCCGCGCGTCAGTTCTTC
14,TRBV2,.,TRBD1,TRBJ2-1,CASSGGTGLNEQFF,TGTGCCAGCAGCGGGGGGACAGGGTTGAATGAGCAGTTCTTC
13,TRBV6-6,.,TRBD1,TRBJ2-7,CASSSEDRAQEYF,TGTGCCAGCAGTTCTGAAGACAGGGCCCAGGAGTACTTC
14,TRBV5-1,.,.,TRBJ1-1,CASSQQGSNTEAFF,TGCGCCAGCAGCCAACAGGGAAGTAACACTGAAGCTTTCTTT
17,TRBV14,.,TRBD2,TRBJ2-2,CASRPTSGNVFSGELFF,TGTGCCAGCAGGCCTACTAGCGGGAATGTCTTTTCCGGGGAGCTGTTTTTT
17,TRBV4-1,.,.,TRBJ2-2,CASSQLDLVVTEGELFF,TGCGCCAGCAGCCAGCTGGACCTAGTGGTTACGGAAGGGGAGCTGTTTTTT
14,TRBV29-1,medium-sized,TRBD2,TRBJ2-7,CSVGGGGSSYEQYF,TGCAGCGTTGGGGGCGGCGGGAGCTCCTACGAGCAGTACTTC
11,TRBV20-1,.,.,TRBJ2-7,CSARVLGEQYF,TGCAGTGCTAGAGTGCTCGGGGAGCAGTACTTC
15,TRBV9,.,.,TRBJ1-5,CASSVASGANQPQHF,TGTGCCAGCAGCGTAGCCTCGGGGGCGAATCAGCCCCAGCATTTT
16,TRBV6-5,.,TRBD2,TRBJ2-7,CASSFPLSSGLYEQYF,TGTGCCAGCAGTTTCCCTCTTAGTAGCGGGCTATACGAGCAGTACTTC
15,TRBV5-1,.,TRBD1,TRBJ1-4,CASSGQGSGGEKLFF,TGCGCCAGCAGCGGACAGGGGAGCGGGGGTGAAAAACTGTTTTTT
14,TRBV13,.,TRBD1,TRBJ2-5,CASSSWDRGYNQYF,TGTGCCAGCAGCTCTTGGGACAGGGGATATAACCAGTACTTC
14,TRBV2,.,TRBD2,TRBJ2-5,CASIEGGLGETQYF,TGTGCCAGCATCGAGGGAGGGCTAGGAGAGACCCAGTACTTC
17,TRBV9,.,.,TRBJ2-6,CASSVRTAISGANVLTF,TGTGCCAGCAGCGTCAGGACCGCGATCTCTGGGGCCAACGTCCTGACTTTC
13,TRBV2,few,.,TRBJ2-1,CAGHGQTIFEQFF,TGTGCCGGGCATGGACAGACAATCTTCGAGCAGTTCTTC
15,TRBV18,once,TRBD1,TRBJ2-7,CASSFNGQGSYEQYF,TGTGCCAGCTCATTCAACGGACAGGGGTCCTACGAGCAGTACTTC
11,TRBV9,few,.,TRBJ2-2,CANLFGGELFF,TGTGCCAACCTCTTTGGCGGGGAGCTGTTTTTT
14,TRBV6-4,.,TRBD2,TRBJ2-3,CASSPSGSTDTQYF,TGTGCCAGCAGTCCTAGCGGAAGCACAGATACGCAGTATTTT
12,TRBV19,.,.,TRBJ2-5,CASSGQLETQYF,TGTGCCAGTAGTGGACAGCTGGAGACCCAGTACTTC
15,TRBV7-2,once,.,TRBJ1-4,CASSLALGGREKLFF,TGTGCCAGCAGCTTAGCGCTAGGGGGAAGGGAAAAACTGTTTTTT